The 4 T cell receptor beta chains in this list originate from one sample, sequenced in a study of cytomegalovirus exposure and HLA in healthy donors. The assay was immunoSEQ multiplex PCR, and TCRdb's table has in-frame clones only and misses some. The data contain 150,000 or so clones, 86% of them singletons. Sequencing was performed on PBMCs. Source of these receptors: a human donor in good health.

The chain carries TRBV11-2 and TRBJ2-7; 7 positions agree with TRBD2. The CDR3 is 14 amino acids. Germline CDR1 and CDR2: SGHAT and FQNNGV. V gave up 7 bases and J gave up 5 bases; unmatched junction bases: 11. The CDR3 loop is CASTTGRGRDEQYF. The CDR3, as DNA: TGTGCCAGCACCACCGGCCGGGGGAGGGACGAGCAGTACTTC. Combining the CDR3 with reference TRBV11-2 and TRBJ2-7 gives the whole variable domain EAGVAQSPRYKIIEKRQSVAFWCNPISGHATLYWYQQILGQGPKLLIQFQNNGVVDDSQLPKDRFSAERLKGVDSTLKIQPAKLEDSAVYLCASTTGRGRDEQYFGPGTRLTVT.

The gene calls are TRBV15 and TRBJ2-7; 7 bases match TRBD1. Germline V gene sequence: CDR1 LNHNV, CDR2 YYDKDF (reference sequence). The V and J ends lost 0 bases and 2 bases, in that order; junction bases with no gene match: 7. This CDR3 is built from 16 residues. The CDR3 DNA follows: TGTGCCACCAGCAGAGATTACGGGACAGAGGCCTACGAGCAGTACTTC. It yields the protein CATSRDYGTEAYEQYF.

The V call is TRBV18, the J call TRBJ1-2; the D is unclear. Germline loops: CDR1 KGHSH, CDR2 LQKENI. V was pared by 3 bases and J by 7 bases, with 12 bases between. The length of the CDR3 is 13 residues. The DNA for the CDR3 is TGTGCCAGCTCACCTCGGGGAGAGGGTGGCTACACCTTC. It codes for CASSPRGEGGYTF.

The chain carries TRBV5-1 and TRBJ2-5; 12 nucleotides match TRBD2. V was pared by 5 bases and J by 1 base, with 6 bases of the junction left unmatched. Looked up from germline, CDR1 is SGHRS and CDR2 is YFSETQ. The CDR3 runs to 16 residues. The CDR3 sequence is CASRVGTSGPQETQYF. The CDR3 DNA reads TGCGCCAGCAGAGTTGGGACTAGCGGGCCCCAAGAGACCCAGTACTTC.